This T cell receptor beta chain is drawn from a study of blood T cell repertoires in COVID-19. Study summary: PBMCs, B-cell-depleted T cells, or T cells provided the cDNA or gDNA that made up the material.

Trimming left V 5 bases short and J 4 bases short, with 8 bases between. This CDR3 contains 13 residues. Germline CDR1 and CDR2: KGHDR and SFDVKD. Authors' data handling: For nucleated cells, counts were estimated from reference gene primer amplification. Only in-frame clones appear in the TCRdb table, and some are missing; sequencing was by immunoSEQ multiplex PCR. V and J calls and clone size come straight from that table; D and trimming were deduced from the DNA. Of 150,000 to 250,000 clones in the sample, around 80% were seen once. The source is a human donor with acute or convalescent COVID-19. The donor label of this sample is uncertain. The sample comprised peripheral blood. The V call is TRBV24-1, the J call TRBJ1-3; D not resolved. Here the CDR3 reads CATSASEGNTIYF. CDR3 nucleotide sequence: TGTGCCACCAGTGCCAGCGAGGGAAACACCATATATTTT.